A selection of T cell receptor beta chains follows, all from one sample in a study of blood T cells in healthy people across ages. One entry per CDR3 protein results from TCRdb running MiXCR on the 5' RACE reads. The table records around 1.5 million distinct CDR3 sequences, around 39% of them present only once. Sequenced sample: blood. These receptors were taken from a woman between 18 and 29 years old in good health. CDR3s leave out the opening cysteine and the closing phenylalanine or tryptophan. Fields, in order: V gene, CDR3 length, CDR3 protein.

v_gene: TRBV19
len: 14
CDR3aa: ASRTTSGKSYNEQF

v_gene: TRBV2
len: 13
CDR3aa: ASGLVGTPPNEQY

v_gene: TRBV7-3
len: 17
CDR3aa: ASSPGARSSYSNTGELF

v_gene: TRBV6-5
len: 10
CDR3aa: ASTGQGSGYT

v_gene: TRBV5-1
len: 12
CDR3aa: ASSLEGSLDEQF

v_gene: TRBV6-5
len: 16
CDR3aa: ASSYSIFSGLANYGYT

v_gene: TRBV12-3/TRBV12-4
len: 12
CDR3aa: ASSLIPHTDTQY

v_gene: TRBV20-1
len: 9
CDR3aa: SAPNTGELF

v_gene: TRBV20-1
len: 11
CDR3aa: SARTSGKGTQY

v_gene: TRBV9
len: 13
CDR3aa: ASSWGLAGEETLY

v_gene: TRBV2
len: 11
CDR3aa: ASSFTGDETQY

v_gene: TRBV18
len: 15
CDR3aa: TSSPSNTGDSYNEQF

v_gene: TRBV18
len: 13
CDR3aa: AGSQAGHRVGEQY

v_gene: TRBV29-1
len: 13
CDR3aa: SVYGPGQANYGYT

v_gene: TRBV5-5
len: 13
CDR3aa: ASSVSYASTETQY

v_gene: TRBV7-2
len: 13
CDR3aa: ASSWPGVSGNTIY

v_gene: TRBV20-1
len: 11
CDR3aa: SASVTGDSPLH

v_gene: TRBV7-6
len: 12
CDR3aa: ASSPAGTAYEQY

v_gene: TRBV3-1
len: 14
CDR3aa: ASSQEWSSPNNEQY

v_gene: TRBV15
len: 11
CDR3aa: ATSGAQTYEQY

v_gene: TRBV14
len: 13
CDR3aa: ASSRGNGETYEQY

v_gene: TRBV27
len: 13
CDR3aa: ASRPLTGQTDTQY

v_gene: TRBV6-6
len: 12
CDR3aa: ASKGTANTGELF

v_gene: TRBV7-7
len: 17
CDR3aa: ASSLSALAGGPSTDTQY

v_gene: TRBV20-1
len: 10
CDR3aa: SASMEPSEQY

v_gene: TRBV3-1
len: 13
CDR3aa: ASSQDLGSFYGYT

v_gene: TRBV25-1
len: 9
CDR3aa: ASSDRAGYT

v_gene: TRBV9
len: 12
CDR3aa: ASSPNPLTDTQY

v_gene: TRBV6-1
len: 12
CDR3aa: ASSGQQANYGYT

v_gene: TRBV5-1
len: 13
CDR3aa: ASSPSGGEYNEQF

v_gene: TRBV12-3/TRBV12-4
len: 13
CDR3aa: ASSSPQGNVYGYT

v_gene: TRBV19
len: 12
CDR3aa: ASSIYPLAGEQF

v_gene: TRBV20-1
len: 11
CDR3aa: SARIQTKNIQY

v_gene: TRBV10-3
len: 14
CDR3aa: AISESTSVDTGELF

v_gene: TRBV7-7
len: 15
CDR3aa: ASSLVRKEAFGYEQY

v_gene: TRBV29-1
len: 11
CDR3aa: SVDLVGVAAQY

v_gene: TRBV25-1
len: 12
CDR3aa: ASRGGTGPSPLH

v_gene: TRBV3-1
len: 11
CDR3aa: ASSLINRDTQY

v_gene: TRBV27
len: 16
CDR3aa: ASTPTGSGRPGISTQY

v_gene: TRBV28
len: 13
CDR3aa: ASTKTGTGSYEQY

v_gene: TRBV11-3
len: 10
CDR3aa: ASSARDTEQF

v_gene: TRBV24-1
len: 8
CDR3aa: ATATRRAF

v_gene: TRBV3-1
len: 15
CDR3aa: ASSQAYPGTYPEEAF

v_gene: TRBV28
len: 11
CDR3aa: ASRWGDSGSQY

v_gene: TRBV24-1
len: 10
CDR3aa: ATSDSGYQQY

v_gene: TRBV6-1
len: 15
CDR3aa: ASRASLGTSGAYEQY

v_gene: TRBV4-1
len: 13
CDR3aa: ASSLNFLQGDEQY

v_gene: TRBV7-9
len: 13
CDR3aa: ASSQGPTEDPGYT

v_gene: TRBV5-1
len: 13
CDR3aa: ASSLRPSCNNEQF

v_gene: TRBV4-1
len: 13
CDR3aa: ASSHQGQGARGYT

v_gene: TRBV29-1
len: 12
CDR3aa: SVGLAGGPYEQY

v_gene: TRBV7-2
len: 10
CDR3aa: ASSLMGSPLH

v_gene: TRBV19
len: 14
CDR3aa: ASSTIAGGPDNEQF